The clone carrying this TCR beta chain was recorded at least ten times. Its specificity is not known. A universal primer binding site was introduced by template switching. The final cDNA contained unique molecular identifiers. TCRdb passed the 5' RACE reads through MiXCR, listing each CDR3 protein once. The sample holds around 280,000 distinct CDR3 sequences; under 9% are singletons and the top ten take over 2%. The sample belongs to a study of identical twins. Study-level points and caveats: Memory repertoires showed no such pattern, whereas abundant cord blood beta clonotypes carried fewer insertions. Cross-sectional statistics underpinned the conclusions; the same donors were not followed.

CDR1 is DFQATT, CDR2 SNEGSKA, per germline (reference sequence). The CDR3 loop spans 14 amino acids. V gave up 5 bases and J gave up 0 bases; unmatched junction bases: 4. These data also featured in a second study, about yellow fever vaccine responses in identical twins.

The material sequenced was memory (CD45RO+) T cells sorted from blood. The chain carries TRBV20-1 and TRBJ1-3, with 7 bases identical to TRBD1. This TCR was recovered from a woman younger than 30 in good health. CDR3 protein: CSAQGTASGNTIYF. CDR3 coding DNA: TGCAGTGCTCAGGGGACAGCCTCTGGAAACACCATATATTTT.